The clone carrying this TCR beta chain was detected only a few times. Its antigen remains unknown. This entry comes from a study of T cells after yellow fever vaccination. Overall study results and limits: Post-booster repertoires again held most primary-vaccination clones (roughly 96% CD4, roughly 90% CD8). Within FACS-sorted repertoires, abundant clonotypes contaminating from the bulk population could be present.

CDR3 size: 13 residues. Looked up from germline, CDR1 is MNHNS and CDR2 is SASEGT. The V segment lost 10 bases and the J segment 3 bases; nucleotides outside the gene matches: 9. TCRdb called the 5' RACE reads again in MiXCR, with one record for every CDR3 protein. Of 500,000 to 650,000 distinct CDR3 sequences listed, about a sixth are singletons. This receptor was obtained from a man younger than 35 who received the YFV17D yellow fever vaccine. The chain has TRBV6-1 and TRBJ2-7; 7 nucleotides agree with TRBD1. Here the sequenced sample was PBMCs, taken more than 4 days after the first yellow fever vaccination. CDR3 nucleotide sequence: TGTGCCACCCTGGGGACAGTAAACTACGAGCAGTACTTC. It is translated as CATLGTVNYEQYF.